The 32 T cell receptor beta chains presented below share a single source sample, sequenced in a study of blood T cell repertoires in COVID-19. Sequencing used immunoSEQ multiplex PCR; TCRdb keeps in-frame clones, though not all of them. The repertoire includes some 130,000 clones, about 85% of them detected once, and 1.9% sits in the top ten. Source material: peripheral blood. These receptors were taken from a man in his 70s with acute or convalescent COVID-19.

The V and J genes are TRBV10-3 and TRBJ2-7; TRBD2 matches 15 bases. The CDR3 length is 18 residues. Germline CDR1 reads ENHRY; CDR2 reads SYGVKD. Germline trimming cut 9 bases from V and 0 bases from J; bases unmatched to any gene: 12. The CDR3: CAIHPGLAGGLGSYEQYF. CDR3 nucleotides: TGTGCCATTCACCCGGGACTAGCGGGGGGCTTGGGCTCCTACGAGCAGTACTTC.

In regard to this clone: One junction end does not reproduce the germline sequence, and a read error may be involved. The chain couples TRBV4-2 to TRBJ2-7, with D possibly being TRBD2 (7 bases). Germline V gene data show CDR1 as LGHNA and CDR2 as YNFKEQ. This CDR3 has 12 residues. The DNA for the CDR3 is TGTGCCAGCAGCCCAATGTCCGCGGGGGCCCCTTTC. Translation gives CASSPMSAGAPF.

V and J are TRBV19 and TRBJ2-3; D is possibly TRBD2 (5 bases). The CDR3 consists of 15 residues. Deletions cut 4 bases from V and 4 bases from J, with 15 bases between. The V gene's germline CDR1 is LNHDA and CDR2 SQIVND (reference sequence). The CDR3 coding sequence is TGTGCCAGTAGTAGCCCCAGGTCGGGGTCAGATACGCAGTATTTT. Translation gives CASSSPRSGSDTQYF.

J is TRBJ1-6 and V is TRBV28; no clear D. V lost 6 bases to trimming and J lost 9 bases, with 15 bases between them. The CDR3 is 14 residues long. Looked up from germline, CDR1 is MDHEN and CDR2 is SYDVKM. Written as DNA, the CDR3 is TGTGCCAGCAGCCCCGGGGTTTTTTTTTCACCCCTCCACTTT. Its protein product is CASSPGVFFSPLHF. Supplemented by reference TRBV28 and TRBJ1-6, the full variable domain reads DVKVTQSSRYLVKRTGEKVFLECVQDMDHENMFWYRQDPGLGLRLIYFSYDVKMKEKGDIPEGYSVSREKKERFSLILESASTNQTSMYLCASSPGVFFSPLHFGNGTRLTVT.

CDR3 residues: CASSLVVRGNTIYF. CDR3 in DNA: TGTGCCAGCAGCTTAGTAGTCCGTGGAAACACCATATATTTT. The gene calls are TRBV11-2 and TRBJ1-3; the D is unclear. Germline V CDR1 and CDR2: SGHAT, FQNNGV. The CDR3 is made up of 14 amino acids. Deletions cut 1 base from V and 3 bases from J, with 7 bases between.

This chain connects TRBV2 to TRBJ1-4; 7 bases align to TRBD1. This CDR3 contains 13 residues. J lost 6 bases, V lost 6 bases, and 4 bases had no gene match. Per germline, CDR1 SNHLY and CDR2 FYNNEI. CDR3 sequence reads: CASRGGKDEKLFF. The CDR3 DNA follows: TGTGCCAGCAGAGGGGGCAAGGATGAAAAACTGTTTTTT.

The genes are TRBV28 and TRBJ2-4; 8 nucleotides align to TRBD2. This CDR3 contains 12 residues. The V gene end was trimmed by 8 bases and the J gene end by 6 bases; junction bases not matched to a gene: 3. The germline CDR1 and CDR2 sequences are MDHEN and SYDVKM. CDR3 in amino acids: CASAGGGNIQYF. The CDR3 DNA reads TGTGCCAGCGCCGGGGGGGGAAACATTCAGTACTTC.

The gene calls are TRBV11-2 and TRBJ2-1; a possible D gene is TRBD1 (6 bases). This CDR3 region has 14 residues. V dropped 3 bases and J dropped 12 bases, with 18 bases sitting between them. CDR1 is SGHAT, CDR2 FQNNGV, per germline. The chain's CDR3 is CASSFSTGQSGQFF. CDR3 nucleotides: TGTGCCAGCAGCTTCTCAACAGGGCAATCGGGGCAGTTCTTC.

The rearrangement links TRBV2 to TRBJ2-7; D might be TRBD2 (6 bases). The CDR3 is 11 amino acids. The V end lost 10 bases, the J end lost 6 bases, and 13 bases lay between the germline ends. CDR1 is SNHLY and CDR2 is FYNNEI in the germline V gene. The CDR3 loop is CATGSGSEQYF. The DNA for the CDR3 is TGTGCCACCGGGAGCGGTAGCGAGCAGTACTTC.

The chain carries TRBV2 and TRBJ1-2; the D gene is possibly TRBD1 (5 bases). Germline CDR1 reads SNHLY; CDR2 reads FYNNEI. CDR3 length: 13 amino acids. V was pared by 5 bases and J by 7 bases, with 14 bases between. The CDR3: CASSSDRNRGYTF. CDR3 sequence (DNA): TGTGCCAGCAGTAGCGACAGAAACCGTGGCTACACCTTC.

The gene calls are TRBV6-6 and TRBJ2-7; TRBD2 matches 11 bases. The V gene's germline CDR1 is MNHNY and CDR2 SVGAGI (reference sequence). V lost 4 bases and J lost 2; bases outside the gene matches: 7. The CDR3 loop spans 16 amino acids. CDR3 sequence reads: CASSSTTSGATYEQYF. CDR3 coding DNA: TGTGCCAGCAGTTCCACGACTAGCGGGGCCACCTACGAGCAGTACTTC.

The chain joins TRBV2 to TRBJ2-2; D is uncertain. The CDR3 is 12 amino acids. Germline-derived CDR1 and CDR2 are SNHLY and FYNNEI. V was shortened by 6 bases and J by 7 bases, with 9 bases between the two germline ends. The chain's CDR3 is CASRSLDGELFF. In nucleotides, the CDR3 is TGTGCCAGCAGGAGCCTAGACGGGGAGCTGTTTTTT. The variable domain in full, with the rest retrieved from reference TRBV2 and TRBJ2-2, is EPEVTQTPSHQVTQMGQEVILRCVPISNHLYFYWYRQILGQKVEFLVSFYNNEISEKSEIFDDQFSVERPDGSNFTLKIRSTKLEDSAMYFCASRSLDGELFFGEGSRLTVL.

This clone was seen only a few times. The chain has TRBV28 and TRBJ1-2, with D hard to call. This CDR3 contains 11 residues. Deletions cut 3 bases from V and 8 bases from J, with 7 bases between. Per germline, CDR1 MDHEN and CDR2 SYDVKM. The CDR3 coding sequence is TGTGCCAGCAGTTTCCGGGTCGGCTACACCTTC. It translates to CASSFRVGYTF.

The chain has TRBV5-1 and TRBJ2-5, with D possibly being TRBD2 (6 bases). This CDR3 is built from 13 residues. The germline V gene encodes CDR1 SGHRS and CDR2 YFSETQ. Trimming pared 4 bases from V and 5 bases from J, leaving 12 bases between. As DNA, the CDR3 is TGCGCCAGCAGCCTCGGGACTCTGGAGACCCAGTACTTC. This encodes CASSLGTLETQYF.

The chain carries TRBV7-9 and TRBJ1-4; D is perhaps TRBD1 (5 bases). V was trimmed by 5 bases and J by 8 bases, leaving 18 bases between them. The germline V gene has CDR1 SEHNR and CDR2 FQNEAQ (reference sequence). The CDR3 extends over 15 amino acids. The CDR3 loop reads CASSRGEGSGEKLFF. The CDR3 DNA reads as TGTGCCAGCAGCCGAGGGGAGGGGTCCGGGGAAAAACTGTTTTTT.

The chain combines TRBV4-1 with TRBJ1-2; 8 positions match TRBD1. Germline-derived CDR1 and CDR2 are MGHRA and YSYEKL. The CDR3 extends over 15 amino acids. The trim removed 2 bases at V and 8 bases at J, leaving 10 bases unmatched. The CDR3 reads CASSQPTDDRGGYTF. DNA for the CDR3: TGCGCCAGCAGCCAACCTACGGATGACAGGGGCGGCTACACCTTC.

There are a few counts of this clone. The genes are TRBV5-1 and TRBJ1-1; 8 positions agree with TRBD1. Germline CDR1 SGHRS, CDR2 YFSETQ. This CDR3 region has 14 residues. Trimming cost V 4 bases and J 1 base; bases outside gene matches: 3. CDR3 amino acids: CASSPGTGNTEAFF. As DNA, the CDR3 is TGCGCCAGCAGCCCGGGGACAGGGAACACTGAAGCTTTCTTT. The full variable domain, with the rest looked up from reference TRBV5-1 and TRBJ1-1, is KAGVTQTPRYLIKTRGQQVTLSCSPISGHRSVSWYQQTPGQGLQFLFEYFSETQRNKGNFPGRFSGRQFSNSRSEMNVSTLELGDSALYLCASSPGTGNTEAFFGQGTRLTVV.

V is TRBV9 and J is TRBJ1-1, with 7 bases fitting TRBD1. J was trimmed by 0 bases and V by 3 bases; bases with no gene match: 8. The CDR3 is 16 residues long. Germline CDR1 reads SGDLS; CDR2 reads YYNGEE. CDR3 sequence reads: CASSAFSGTVNTEAFF. CDR3 coding DNA: TGTGCCAGCAGCGCTTTTTCCGGGACAGTGAACACTGAAGCTTTCTTT.

The chain links TRBV7-8 to TRBJ2-7; TRBD2 matches 13 bases. V lost 7 bases to trimming and J lost 2 bases; unmatched junction nucleotides: 14. This CDR3 is 18 amino acids long. Germline V lookup: CDR1 SGHVS, CDR2 FQNEAQ. The CDR3 DNA is TGTGCCAGCACCCGTCGCGCAAAACTAGCGGGGGGGGCCTACGAGCAGTACTTC. Amino acid sequence: CASTRRAKLAGGAYEQYF.

The chain joins TRBV2 to TRBJ1-5, with 8 positions matching TRBD1. Germline V CDR1 and CDR2: SNHLY, FYNNEI. With V trimmed by 6 bases and J by 5 bases, 6 bases remained unmatched. CDR3 length equals 14 residues. Here the CDR3 reads CASRGAGGDQPQHF. In DNA form, the CDR3 reads TGTGCCAGCAGGGGGGCAGGGGGCGATCAGCCCCAGCATTTT.

This clone appeared a few times. V usage is TRBV6-5 and J usage is TRBJ1-2; 7 positions agree with TRBD1. V lost 7 bases, J lost 4 bases, and 12 bases stayed unmatched. The CDR3 is 15 amino acids. Germline V gene data show CDR1 as MNHEY and CDR2 as SVGAGI. DNA of the CDR3: TGTGCCAGCACCCACTCACGGGACAGTATCTATGGCTACACCTTC. The encoded protein is CASTHSRDSIYGYTF.

The rearrangement links TRBV29-1 to TRBJ1-1; unclear D gene. CDR3 length equals 11 residues. Per germline, CDR1 SQVTM and CDR2 ANQGSEA. Trimming removed 8 bases from V and 3 bases from J, with 10 bases in between. CDR3 bases: TGCAGCTCCGGGGATTACACTGAAGCTTTCTTT. Amino acids: CSSGDYTEAFF.

This chain links TRBV3-1 (or the pseudogene TRBV3-2) with TRBJ1-1; no reliable D call. CDR3 length equals 13 residues. Trimming removed 2 bases at V and 4 bases at J, with 8 bases between. From germline, CDR1 is LGHDT and CDR2 YNNKEL (reference sequence). For the CDR3, the DNA is TGTGCCAGCAGCCAACGAGCGAGCACTGAAGCTTTCTTT. Translating it yields CASSQRASTEAFF.

The V gene is TRBV7-6, the J gene TRBJ2-7, with a possible D match to TRBD2 (6 bases). Trimming took 5 bases from V and 7 from J, leaving 15 bases between them. Germline loops: CDR1 SGHVS, CDR2 FNYEAQ. The length of the CDR3 is 13 residues. The CDR3 sequence: CASSLRPAGEQYF. CDR3 nucleotide sequence: TGTGCCAGCAGCCTCCGACCCGCGGGGGAGCAGTACTTC.

The chain couples TRBV3-1 (or the pseudogene TRBV3-2) to TRBJ1-1; no clear D gene. Germline V gives CDR1 LGHDT, CDR2 YNNKEL (reference sequence). The CDR3 consists of 15 residues. Trimming removed 4 bases from V and 6 bases from J, with 18 bases in between. The CDR3 bases are TGTGCCAGCAGCCTAACCTTTTATTTACAACCTGAAGCTTTCTTT. The encoded protein is CASSLTFYLQPEAFF.

The chain couples TRBV30 to TRBJ1-1; 9 bases are shared with TRBD1. Germline CDR1 is GTSNPN and CDR2 is SVGIG (reference sequence). V lost 2 bases, J lost 8 bases, and 9 bases stayed unmatched. This CDR3 has 14 amino acids. DNA for the CDR3: TGTGCCTGGAGTCCCGGGACAGGGTCTAAAGAAGCTTTCTTT. Its translation: CAWSPGTGSKEAFF. Filled out from reference TRBV30 and TRBJ1-1, the complete variable domain reads SQTIHQWPATLVQPVGSPLSLECTVEGTSNPNLYWYRQAAGRGLQLLFYSVGIGQISSEVPQNLSASRPQDRQFILSSKKLLLSDSGFYLCAWSPGTGSKEAFFGQGTRLTVV.

The rearrangement joins TRBV6-5 to TRBJ1-2, with a weak D call TRBD1 (5 bases). V lost 2 bases and J lost 4, with 17 bases in between. This CDR3 has 16 amino acids. Germline V gives CDR1 MNHEY, CDR2 SVGAGI. The CDR3 coding sequence is TGTGCCAGCAGTTACATCGTGGGGGGGGATTCCTATGGCTACACCTTC. Protein sequence: CASSYIVGGDSYGYTF.

A remark on this clone: The sample holds other DNA sequences that translate to the same CDR3. The rearrangement links TRBV2 to TRBJ2-3; 12 bases match TRBD2. The CDR3 covers 15 residues. Unmatched junction bases numbered 1, after V lost 6 bases and J lost 0 bases. Germline CDR1 is SNHLY and CDR2 is FYNNEI. This CDR3 reads CASSGTSGSTDTQYF. CDR3 DNA: TGTGCCAGCAGCGGGACTAGCGGGAGCACAGATACGCAGTATTTT.

The chain links TRBV6-5 to TRBJ1-1, with D maybe TRBD1 (6 bases). The CDR3 length is 14 residues. The V end was cut by 6 bases, the J end by 4 bases, with 15 bases between. Germline CDR1 and CDR2: MNHEY and SVGAGI. CDR3 loop: CASRLDRGATEAFF. The CDR3 bases are TGTGCCAGCAGACTGGACAGAGGGGCCACTGAAGCTTTCTTT.

Comments on this clone: Other DNA sequences from this sample encode an identical CDR3 as well. This chain links TRBV6-5 with TRBJ1-5; D gene uncertain. CDR3 length equals 13 residues. Between the trimmed V and J ends, which lost 6 bases and 0 bases, there was a span of 6 bases. Germline-derived CDR1 and CDR2 are MNHEY and SVGAGI. The CDR3 here is CASRQISNQPQHF. The CDR3 bases are TGTGCCAGCAGGCAGATTAGCAATCAGCCCCAGCATTTT.

The chain has TRBV5-5 and TRBJ1-1, with 9 bases that match TRBD1. Germline-derived CDR1 and CDR2 are SGHKS and YYEKEE (reference sequence). The CDR3 runs to 16 residues. Trimming cost V 4 bases and J 0 bases; bases outside gene matches: 7. The CDR3: CASSLTGGIMNTEAFF. In DNA, the CDR3 is TGTGCCAGCAGCCTGACAGGGGGGATCATGAACACTGAAGCTTTCTTT.

This clone was counted only a few times. The genes are TRBV2 and TRBJ1-2; no firm D call. The germline CDR1 and CDR2 sequences are SNHLY and FYNNEI. Trimming stripped 5 bases from V and 3 bases from J, with 10 bases between. The CDR3 runs 13 residues. The CDR3 loop reads CASSTTPDYGYTF. The DNA for the CDR3 is TGTGCCAGCAGTACTACACCCGACTATGGCTACACCTTC.